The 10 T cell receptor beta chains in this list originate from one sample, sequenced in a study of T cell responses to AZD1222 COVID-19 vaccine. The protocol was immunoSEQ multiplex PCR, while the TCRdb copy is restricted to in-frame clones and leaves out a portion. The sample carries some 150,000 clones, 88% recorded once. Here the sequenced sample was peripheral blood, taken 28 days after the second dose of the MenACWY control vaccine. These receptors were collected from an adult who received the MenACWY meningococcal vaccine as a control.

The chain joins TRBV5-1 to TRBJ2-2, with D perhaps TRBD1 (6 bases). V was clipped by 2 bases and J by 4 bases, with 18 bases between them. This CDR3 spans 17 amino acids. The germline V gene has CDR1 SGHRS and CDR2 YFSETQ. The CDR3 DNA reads TGCGCCAGCAGCTTTTATGGGGGCCACGAGGGCACCGGGGAGCTGTTTTTT. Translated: CASSFYGGHEGTGELFF.

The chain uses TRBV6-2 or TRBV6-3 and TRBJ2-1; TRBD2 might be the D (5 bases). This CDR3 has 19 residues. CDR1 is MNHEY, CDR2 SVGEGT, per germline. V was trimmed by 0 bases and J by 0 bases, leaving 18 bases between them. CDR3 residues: CASSYSLAPAASSYNEQFF. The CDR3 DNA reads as TGTGCCAGCAGTTACTCGTTGGCCCCAGCGGCAAGCTCCTACAATGAGCAGTTCTTC.

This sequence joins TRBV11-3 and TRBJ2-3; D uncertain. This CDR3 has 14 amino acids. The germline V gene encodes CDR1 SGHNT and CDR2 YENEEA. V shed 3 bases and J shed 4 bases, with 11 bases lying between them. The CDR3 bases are TGTGCCAGCAGCTTCTCTCGGAGTGCAGATACGCAGTATTTT. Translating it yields CASSFSRSADTQYF.

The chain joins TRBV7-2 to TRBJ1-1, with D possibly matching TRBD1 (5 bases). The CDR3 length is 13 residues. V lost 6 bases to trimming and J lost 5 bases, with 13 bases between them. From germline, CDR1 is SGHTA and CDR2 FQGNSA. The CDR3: CASSTRGRTEAFF. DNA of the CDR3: TGTGCCAGCAGTACAAGGGGTAGGACTGAAGCTTTCTTT.

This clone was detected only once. DNA for the CDR3: TGTGCCAGCAGCAAAGGGAGGGGGACCCAGTACTTC. Its translation is CASSKGRGTQYF. The chain combines TRBV5-6 with TRBJ2-5, with 7 nucleotides matching TRBD2. Looked up from germline, CDR1 is SGHDT and CDR2 is YYEEEE. V lost 4 bases, J lost 7 bases, and 4 bases stayed unmatched. The CDR3 extends over 12 amino acids.

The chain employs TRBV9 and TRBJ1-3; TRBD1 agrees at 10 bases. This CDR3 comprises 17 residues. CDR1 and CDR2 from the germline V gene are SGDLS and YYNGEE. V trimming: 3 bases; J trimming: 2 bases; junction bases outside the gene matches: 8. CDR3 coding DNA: TGTGCCAGCAGCGCCCGTCCCGGGACAGGGGCTGGAAACACCATATATTTT. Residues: CASSARPGTGAGNTIYF.

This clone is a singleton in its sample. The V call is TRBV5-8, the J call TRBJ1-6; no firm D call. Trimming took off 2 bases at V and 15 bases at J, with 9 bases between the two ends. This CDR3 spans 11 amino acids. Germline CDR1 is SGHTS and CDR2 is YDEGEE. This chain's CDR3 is CASSFALNLHF. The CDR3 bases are TGTGCCAGCAGCTTTGCTCTCAACCTCCACTTT.

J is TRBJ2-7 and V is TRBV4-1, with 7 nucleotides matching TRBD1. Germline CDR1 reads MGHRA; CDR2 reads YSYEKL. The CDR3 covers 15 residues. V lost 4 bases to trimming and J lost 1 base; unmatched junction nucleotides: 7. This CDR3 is CASSLRDSSSYEQYF. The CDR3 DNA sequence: TGCGCCAGCAGCCTCCGGGACAGTTCATCCTACGAGCAGTACTTC.

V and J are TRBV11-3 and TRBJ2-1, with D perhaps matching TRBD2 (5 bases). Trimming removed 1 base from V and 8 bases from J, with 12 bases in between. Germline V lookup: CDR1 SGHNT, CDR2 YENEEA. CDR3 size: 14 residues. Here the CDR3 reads CASSLGGQVDEQFF. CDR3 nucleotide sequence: TGTGCCAGCAGCTTAGGAGGGCAGGTCGATGAGCAGTTCTTC.

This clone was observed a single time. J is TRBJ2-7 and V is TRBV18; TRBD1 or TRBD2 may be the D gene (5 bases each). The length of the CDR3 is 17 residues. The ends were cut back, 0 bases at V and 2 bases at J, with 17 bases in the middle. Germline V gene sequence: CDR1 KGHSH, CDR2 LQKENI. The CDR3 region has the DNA TGTGCCAGCTCACCACCGTTTGGGGACGGGTTAACCTACGAGCAGTACTTC. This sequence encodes CASSPPFGDGLTYEQYF.